This passage covers 16 T cell receptor beta chains from one sample sequenced in a study of PD-L1 blockade in urothelial cancer. Clones were sequenced by immunoSEQ multiplex PCR, and TCRdb holds only the in-frame ones, with some missing. The sample includes 70,000 to 75,000 clones, roughly nine tenths of them seen just once. Sequencing used PBMCs, obtained around atezolizumab (anti-PD-L1) treatment. These receptors were collected from a man aged 60 to 75 with urothelial cancer.

The V and J genes are TRBV6-6 and TRBJ2-3; TRBD2 matches at 7 bases. Germline assignment: CDR1 MNHNY and CDR2 SVGAGI (reference sequence). The CDR3 has 15 residues. V was pared by 2 bases and J by 3 bases, with 5 bases of the junction left unmatched. CDR3 loop: CASSYGTTGTDTQYF. CDR3 coding DNA: TGTGCCAGCAGTTACGGGACTACGGGAACAGATACGCAGTATTTT.

This chain links TRBV6-1 with TRBJ2-4; 8 positions agree with TRBD2. Germline loops: CDR1 MNHNS, CDR2 SASEGT. V lost 1 base, J lost 2 bases, and 13 bases stayed unmatched. CDR3 length: 19 residues. In nucleotides, the CDR3 is TGTGCCAGCAGTGAAGTATACGGGGGGGCCGAGTTCTCCAAAAACATTCAGTACTTC. The encoded protein is CASSEVYGGAEFSKNIQYF.

The V and J genes are TRBV6-5 and TRBJ2-1; 8 bases match TRBD1. Looked up from germline, CDR1 is MNHEY and CDR2 is SVGAGI. This CDR3 is built from 15 residues. The V segment lost 2 bases and the J segment 0 bases; nucleotides outside the gene matches: 0. The CDR3 here is CASSYDRGSYNEQFF. DNA for the CDR3: TGTGCCAGCAGTTACGACAGGGGCTCCTACAATGAGCAGTTCTTC.

The chain joins TRBV4-3 to TRBJ2-7, with 7 bases identical to TRBD1. This CDR3 spans 15 amino acids. Germline trimming cut 5 bases from V and 2 bases from J; bases unmatched to any gene: 9. Germline-derived CDR1 and CDR2 are LGHNA and YSLEER. CDR3 sequence (DNA): TGCGCCAGCAGCGGAAAGGGAACAGGGGCCTACGAGCAGTACTTC. This gives the protein CASSGKGTGAYEQYF.

The chain recombines TRBV19 with TRBJ2-3; 8 positions match TRBD1. V lost 5 bases, J lost 1 base, and 8 bases stayed unmatched. The germline V gene has CDR1 LNHDA and CDR2 SQIVND (reference sequence). The CDR3 sequence is 16 residues long. The CDR3 spells CASSSTGVAGTDTQYF. The CDR3 DNA sequence: TGTGCCAGTAGTTCGACAGGGGTCGCGGGCACAGATACGCAGTATTTT.

V and J are TRBV5-4 and TRBJ2-1; weak D call: TRBD1 (5 bases). Trimming removed 0 bases from V and 2 bases from J, with 12 bases in between. This CDR3 region has 16 residues. From germline, CDR1 is SGHNT and CDR2 YYREEE (reference sequence). The DNA of the CDR3 is TGTGCCAGCAGCTTGGAAAGGGGATCCGCCTACAATGAGCAGTTCTTC. Its protein product is CASSLERGSAYNEQFF.

V is TRBV7-9 and J is TRBJ2-3; the D gene is possibly TRBD2 (7 bases). This CDR3 contains 15 residues. V gave up 5 bases and J gave up 6 bases, with 18 bases separating them. Germline values: CDR1 SEHNR, CDR2 FQNEAQ (reference sequence). The CDR3 region has the DNA TGTGCCAGCAGCCCCGACGGGGGGCGGACGGATACGCAGTATTTT. This gives the protein CASSPDGGRTDTQYF.

The V call is TRBV6-5, the J call TRBJ1-4; D gene ambiguous. Trimming removed 0 bases from V and 8 bases from J, with 13 bases in between. Germline lookup yields CDR1 MNHEY and CDR2 SVGAGI. This CDR3 spans 15 amino acids. In nucleotides, the CDR3 is TGTGCCAGCAGTTACTCGAGGGCCCCATGGGAAAAACTGTTTTTT. Residues: CASSYSRAPWEKLFF.

The chain uses TRBV19 and TRBJ2-5; 7 nucleotides agree with TRBD1. Germline values: CDR1 LNHDA, CDR2 SQIVND (reference sequence). V shed 7 bases and J 3 bases; nucleotides not matched to a gene: 11. The CDR3 contains 15 residues. The DNA of the CDR3 is TGTGCCAGTACCCTCTCGACAGGGCGAAAAGAGACCCAGTACTTC. It specifies CASTLSTGRKETQYF. Full variable domain (outside the CDR3, taken from reference TRBV19 and TRBJ2-5): DGGITQSPKYLFRKEGQNVTLSCEQNLNHDAMYWYRQDPGQGLRLIYYSQIVNDFQKGDIAEGYSVSREKKESFPLTVTSAQKNPTAFYLCASTLSTGRKETQYFGPGTRLLVL.

V and J are TRBV6-1 and TRBJ1-1, with D tentatively TRBD1 (5 bases). The V gene's germline CDR1 is MNHNS and CDR2 SASEGT. The germline V and J ends were trimmed by 5 bases and 2 bases, with 12 bases remaining between them. The CDR3 loop spans 14 amino acids. The chain's CDR3 is CASSLQAFNTEAFF. CDR3 in DNA: TGTGCCAGCAGTCTACAGGCCTTCAACACTGAAGCTTTCTTT.

The genes are TRBV27 and TRBJ2-2, with D possibly matching TRBD2 (5 bases). V gave up 1 base and J gave up 0 bases, with 12 bases separating them. The CDR3 contains 17 residues. Germline V gene lookup returns CDR1 MNHEY and CDR2 SMNVEV (reference sequence). In nucleotides, the CDR3 is TGTGCCAGCAGTTTATTGCGAGGGAAGACGAACACCGGGGAGCTGTTTTTT. It specifies CASSLLRGKTNTGELFF.

The chain joins TRBV6-5 to TRBJ1-2, with 9 bases matching TRBD1. The germline V gene encodes CDR1 MNHEY and CDR2 SVGAGI. V shed 5 bases and J 5 bases; nucleotides not matched to a gene: 3. This CDR3 is built from 13 residues. The CDR3 loop reads CASSGTGRYGYTF. The CDR3 nucleotides are TGTGCCAGCAGTGGGACAGGGAGGTATGGCTACACCTTC.

V and J are TRBV2 and TRBJ2-2; D remains ambiguous. CDR1 is SNHLY, CDR2 FYNNEI, per germline. The CDR3 has 14 amino acids. Between the trimmed V and J ends, which lost 8 bases and 0 bases, there was a span of 10 bases. This CDR3 is CASLESSNTGELFF. The CDR3 nucleotides read TGTGCCAGCCTCGAGAGTTCGAACACCGGGGAGCTGTTTTTT.

The chain uses TRBV9 and TRBJ1-2; 9 nucleotides agree with TRBD1. The ends lost 3 bases at V and 8 bases at J; junction bases unmatched: 5. The germline V gene encodes CDR1 SGDLS and CDR2 YYNGEE. The CDR3 runs 13 residues. The CDR3 protein is CASSGGQGFGYTF. CDR3 DNA sequence: TGTGCCAGCAGCGGGGGACAGGGATTCGGCTACACCTTC. Complete variable domain (other parts from reference TRBV9 and TRBJ1-2): DSGVTQTPKHLITATGQRVTLRCSPRSGDLSVYWYQQSLDQGLQFLIQYYNGEERAKGNILERFSAQQFPDLHSELNLSSLELGDSALYFCASSGGQGFGYTFGSGTRLTVV.

V gene TRBV10-3 combines with J gene TRBJ2-7; a weak D match, TRBD2 (5 bases). V lost 3 bases to trimming and J lost 2 bases, with 5 bases between them. Per the germline V gene, CDR1 is ENHRY and CDR2 is SYGVKD. This CDR3 is built from 12 residues. CDR3 nucleotide sequence: TGTGCCATCAGTGACGGGACCTACGAGCAGTACTTC. Translation gives CAISDGTYEQYF.

The chain uses TRBV19 and TRBJ1-1; 7 bases match TRBD1. There are 13 residues in the CDR3. Germline lookup yields CDR1 LNHDA and CDR2 SQIVND (reference sequence). V trimming: 4 bases; J trimming: 7 bases; junction bases outside the gene matches: 6. The CDR3 bases are TGTGCCAGTAGTAGAGGACAGGACTATGAAGCTTTCTTT. Protein: CASSRGQDYEAFF.